These 23 T cell receptor beta chains were all obtained from the same sample, sequenced in a study of blood T cell repertoires in COVID-19. Generated by immunoSEQ multiplex PCR, the TCRdb table keeps only in-frame clones and is missing some. The sample has 93,000 or so clones, almost 90% seen once. Sequenced sample: peripheral blood. The receptors come from a human donor in a cohort sampled during active COVID-19.

The rearrangement uses TRBV28 and TRBJ2-5, with 15 bases that match TRBD2. V lost 6 bases to trimming and J lost 3 bases; unmatched junction nucleotides: 11. The germline V gene encodes CDR1 MDHEN and CDR2 SYDVKM. The CDR3 is 18 residues long. Here the CDR3 DNA reads TGTGCCAGCAGCTCCCTCGGGACTAGCGGGAGGAGGGAAGAGACCCAGTACTTC. Translated: CASSSLGTSGRREETQYF. The full variable domain, with the rest looked up from reference TRBV28 and TRBJ2-5, is DVKVTQSSRYLVKRTGEKVFLECVQDMDHENMFWYRQDPGLGLRLIYFSYDVKMKEKGDIPEGYSVSREKKERFSLILESASTNQTSMYLCASSSLGTSGRREETQYFGPGTRLLVL.

The chain carries TRBV7-2 and TRBJ2-3; tentative D call: TRBD2 (5 bases). From germline, CDR1 is SGHTA and CDR2 FQGNSA. The V end was cut by 0 bases, the J end by 6 bases, with 13 bases between. CDR3 length: 15 residues. CDR3 sequence reads: CASSLASSRADTQYF. CDR3 in DNA: TGTGCCAGCAGCTTAGCGTCCTCGCGGGCCGATACGCAGTATTTT.

The rearrangement joins TRBV7-9 to TRBJ1-3; D uncertain. V lost 3 bases and J 0 bases, leaving 9 bases between the germline ends. CDR3 length: 15 residues. Per germline, CDR1 SEHNR and CDR2 FQNEAQ (reference sequence). In DNA, the CDR3 is TGTGCCAGCAGCTTTGCCAGGTCCTCTGGAAACACCATATATTTT. As protein: CASSFARSSGNTIYF. Combining the CDR3 with reference TRBV7-9 and TRBJ1-3 gives the whole variable domain DTGVSQNPRHKITKRGQNVTFRCDPISEHNRLYWYRQTLGQGPEFLTYFQNEAQLEKSRLLSDRFSAERPKGSFSTLEIQRTEQGDSAMYLCASSFARSSGNTIYFGEGSWLTVV.

The chain is built from TRBV11-1 and TRBJ2-1; D perhaps matches TRBD2 (6 bases). The CDR3 covers 15 residues. With 6 bases removed from V and 0 bases from J, the gap between germline ends came to 12 bases. In germline, CDR1 is SGHAT, CDR2 FQDESV (reference sequence). Here the CDR3 reads CASSSGTDSYNEQFF. As DNA, the CDR3 is TGTGCCAGCAGTTCCGGGACTGACTCCTACAATGAGCAGTTCTTC.

This chain links TRBV18 with TRBJ2-1; D may be TRBD1 (5 bases). Trimming cost V 6 bases and J 4 bases, with 25 bases left between them. Per germline, CDR1 KGHSH and CDR2 LQKENI. There are 18 residues in the CDR3. The CDR3 spells CASSRTPTSKQLYNEQFF. CDR3 in DNA: TGTGCCAGCTCCCGGACACCAACCTCCAAGCAATTATACAATGAGCAGTTCTTC.

The rearrangement uses TRBV4-3 and TRBJ1-1; tentative D call: TRBD1 (5 bases). Germline lookup yields CDR1 LGHNA and CDR2 YSLEER. V was clipped by 7 bases and J by 1 base, with 13 bases between them. The CDR3 runs to 14 residues. The CDR3 here is CASTRGWENTEAFF. Written as DNA, the CDR3 is TGCGCCAGCACAAGGGGCTGGGAGAACACTGAAGCTTTCTTT.

This chain joins TRBV24-1 and TRBJ2-1, with 11 nucleotides matching TRBD2. CDR1 and CDR2 (germline): KGHDR, SFDVKD. Losses at the gene ends were 5 bases for V and 8 bases for J; bases not matched to a gene: 10. The CDR3 extends over 16 amino acids. The CDR3 sequence: CATSAIAGGPKDEQFF. The DNA of the CDR3 is TGTGCCACCAGTGCGATAGCGGGAGGGCCTAAGGATGAGCAGTTCTTC.

The V call is TRBV9, the J call TRBJ2-5, with TRBD2 matching over 7 bases. The V and J ends lost 4 bases and 1 base, in that order; junction bases with no gene match: 7. The CDR3 is 15 amino acids. Germline V gives CDR1 SGDLS, CDR2 YYNGEE. CDR3 region: CASSPLGLGQETQYF. CDR3 DNA: TGTGCCAGCAGCCCTCTCGGACTAGGCCAAGAGACCCAGTACTTC.

The V call is TRBV5-6, the J call TRBJ2-7, with TRBD2 identical over 9 bases. Germline values: CDR1 SGHDT, CDR2 YYEEEE. The CDR3 is 18 residues long. The ends lost 3 bases at V and 0 bases at J; junction bases unmatched: 13. The CDR3 DNA sequence: TGTGCCAGCAGCTCGATTGCCGCGACTAGCGGTCTCTCCTACGAGCAGTACTTC. The encoded protein is CASSSIAATSGLSYEQYF.

The rearrangement links TRBV29-1 to TRBJ1-4; D unresolved. This CDR3 is 11 amino acids long. The ends were cut back, 5 bases at V and 7 bases at J, with 8 bases in the middle. Germline V CDR1 and CDR2: SQVTM, ANQGSEA. CDR3 nucleotides: TGCAGCGTTTCGGTATCTGAAAAACTGTTTTTT. It specifies CSVSVSEKLFF.

This chain joins TRBV6-5 and TRBJ2-3, with D perhaps being TRBD1 or TRBD2 (6 bases each). The length of the CDR3 is 15 residues. Trimming cost V 6 bases and J 0 bases, with 13 bases left between them. Looked up from germline, CDR1 is MNHEY and CDR2 is SVGAGI. The CDR3 DNA is TGTGCCAGCAGCTACGGGGGCCACAGCACAGATACGCAGTATTTT. It is translated as CASSYGGHSTDTQYF.

In nucleotides, the CDR3 is TGTGCCAGCAGCCAAGATAGGGGCTACGAGCAGTACTTC. Amino acids: CASSQDRGYEQYF. V usage is TRBV3-1 (or the pseudogene TRBV3-2) and J usage is TRBJ2-7, with D possibly being TRBD1 (5 bases). Trimming shortened V by 0 bases and J by 3 bases, and 6 bases separated the two germline ends. The CDR3 is 13 amino acids. The germline CDR1 and CDR2 sequences are LGHDT and YNNKEL (reference sequence).

In nucleotides, the CDR3 is TGTGCCACCACTAGCGGGAACACTGAAGCTTTCTTT. Translated, it gives CATTSGNTEAFF. The rearrangement uses TRBV24-1 and TRBJ1-1; unclear D gene. Germline V gene lookup returns CDR1 KGHDR and CDR2 SFDVKD. The CDR3 contains 12 residues. V was shortened by 8 bases and J by 1 base, with 7 bases between the two germline ends.

The gene calls are TRBV9 and TRBJ1-2; D is possibly TRBD1 (5 bases). In germline, CDR1 is SGDLS, CDR2 YYNGEE. V was shortened by 2 bases and J by 7 bases, with 9 bases between the two germline ends. This CDR3 has 12 amino acids. The CDR3 loop reads CASSVGGFGYTF. The CDR3 coding sequence is TGTGCCAGCAGCGTCGGGGGGTTTGGCTACACCTTC.

This chain uses TRBV7-2 with TRBJ2-3, with no clear D. The CDR3 covers 14 residues. Trimming took 3 bases from V and 1 from J, leaving 8 bases between them. CDR1 SGHTA and CDR2 FQGNSA come from the germline V gene. CDR3 nucleotides: TGTGCCAGCAGCTTGACATTGGGCACAGATACGCAGTATTTT. This translates into CASSLTLGTDTQYF.

The CDR3, as DNA: TGTGCCAGCAGTGAATGGGGCAGCTCTGGAAACACCATATATTTT. Protein: CASSEWGSSGNTIYF. This sequence joins TRBV2 and TRBJ1-3; D perhaps matches TRBD1 (5 bases). The germline gives CDR1 SNHLY, CDR2 FYNNEI. CDR3 size: 15 residues. Trimming removed 2 bases from V and 0 bases from J, with 8 bases in between. Supplemented by reference TRBV2 and TRBJ1-3, the full variable domain reads EPEVTQTPSHQVTQMGQEVILRCVPISNHLYFYWYRQILGQKVEFLVSFYNNEISEKSEIFDDQFSVERPDGSNFTLKIRSTKLEDSAMYFCASSEWGSSGNTIYFGEGSWLTVV.

V is TRBV2 and J is TRBJ1-2, with a possible D match to TRBD1 (6 bases). CDR1 SNHLY and CDR2 FYNNEI come from the germline V gene. V lost 5 bases and J 3 bases, leaving 13 bases between the germline ends. This CDR3 has 14 residues. The CDR3 loop reads CASSPAGGYYGYTF. CDR3 in DNA: TGTGCCAGCAGTCCCGCGGGGGGCTACTATGGCTACACCTTC.

The chain links TRBV5-1 to TRBJ2-1; TRBD2 aligns across 14 bases. With 0 bases clipped from V and 6 bases from J, the junction kept 2 bases outside the gene matches. Germline assignment: CDR1 SGHRS and CDR2 YFSETQ. The CDR3 covers 16 residues. CDR3 loop: CASSLGLAGGSNEQFF. In nucleotides, the CDR3 is TGCGCCAGCAGCTTGGGACTAGCGGGGGGGTCCAATGAGCAGTTCTTC.

The V call is TRBV6-5, the J call TRBJ2-1; 8 nucleotides agree with TRBD1. This CDR3 spans 13 amino acids. Germline CDR1 reads MNHEY; CDR2 reads SVGAGI. Germline trimming cut 9 bases from V and 4 bases from J; bases unmatched to any gene: 5. In DNA, the CDR3 is TGTGCCAGTCCCGACAGGGGATACAATGAGCAGTTCTTC. Its translation is CASPDRGYNEQFF.

The chain uses TRBV6-5 and TRBJ2-3; D is possibly TRBD1 (6 bases). Germline V gene lookup returns CDR1 MNHEY and CDR2 SVGAGI. The CDR3 loop spans 15 amino acids. V shed 5 bases and J shed 4 bases, with 16 bases lying between them. The CDR3 DNA reads TGTGCCAGCAGTCCCCGGCAGGGGTGGCCAGATACGCAGTATTTT. Translation gives CASSPRQGWPDTQYF.

This rearrangement joins TRBV5-1 to TRBJ2-7; D unclear. The CDR3 spans 14 residues. Deletions cut 0 bases from V and 2 bases from J, with 9 bases between. Germline CDR1 and CDR2: SGHRS and YFSETQ. The CDR3 loop is CASSLDTSPYEQYF. Here the CDR3 DNA reads TGCGCCAGCAGCTTGGACACCTCCCCCTACGAGCAGTACTTC.

The rearrangement uses TRBV20-1 and TRBJ2-3; TRBD2 aligns across 9 bases. The CDR3 has 15 residues. Germline values: CDR1 DFQATT, CDR2 SNEGSKA (reference sequence). V lost 3 bases and J lost 0; bases outside the gene matches: 4. CDR3 sequence (DNA): TGCAGTGCTAGTCTAGCGGGGAGAAGCACAGATACGCAGTATTTT. Translation: CSASLAGRSTDTQYF.

The rearrangement uses TRBV29-1 and TRBJ2-5, with D possibly being TRBD2 (5 bases). The CDR3 loop spans 13 amino acids. Trimming stripped 3 bases from V and 5 bases from J, with 13 bases between. CDR1 is SQVTM and CDR2 is ANQGSEA in the germline V gene. The CDR3 loop reads CSVENGPGETQYF. CDR3 nucleotide sequence: TGCAGCGTTGAGAATGGACCGGGGGAGACCCAGTACTTC.